A single sample gave rise to the 18 T cell receptor beta chains below, sequenced in a study of blood T cell repertoires in COVID-19. Clones were sequenced by immunoSEQ multiplex PCR, and TCRdb holds only the in-frame ones, with some missing. Of approximately 140,000 clones listed, around 90% are singletons. Sequenced input: peripheral blood. The receptors were gathered from a human donor with COVID-19, enrolled during active disease. The donor label of this sample is uncertain.

The V and J genes are TRBV11-3 and TRBJ1-6; tentatively, D is TRBD1 (6 bases). Germline lookup yields CDR1 SGHNT and CDR2 YENEEA. This CDR3 has 14 amino acids. With 1 base removed from V and 10 bases from J, the gap between germline ends came to 11 bases. Written as DNA, the CDR3 is TGTGCCAGCAGCTTAGTTTCAGGGGAATCACCCCTCCACTTT. It encodes CASSLVSGESPLHF.

This sequence joins TRBV6-1 and TRBJ1-2; 7 bases map to TRBD1. The trim removed 0 bases at V and 1 base at J, leaving 5 bases unmatched. Germline-derived CDR1 and CDR2 are MNHNS and SASEGT. The CDR3 totals 16 residues. This CDR3 is CASSEAGTAVNYGYTF. In nucleotides, the CDR3 is TGTGCCAGCAGTGAAGCGGGGACAGCCGTTAACTATGGCTACACCTTC.

CDR3 sequence: CASSLVGTSGGSSYEQYF. CDR3 DNA: TGTGCCAGCAGCTTAGTCGGGACTAGCGGGGGGAGCTCCTACGAGCAGTACTTC. The rearrangement links TRBV7-9 to TRBJ2-7, with TRBD2 identical over 15 bases. Germline lookup yields CDR1 SEHNR and CDR2 FQNEAQ (reference sequence). V lost 1 base, J lost 0 bases, and 4 bases stayed unmatched. The CDR3 has 18 amino acids.

V and J are TRBV9 and TRBJ1-3, with 10 positions matching TRBD1. V lost 0 bases and J lost 1; bases outside the gene matches: 4. Germline V gives CDR1 SGDLS, CDR2 YYNGEE. The CDR3 covers 17 residues. CDR3 amino acids: CASSVGTGGISGNTIYF. CDR3 DNA sequence: TGTGCCAGCAGCGTAGGGACAGGGGGAATTTCTGGAAACACCATATATTTT.

V usage is TRBV7-2 and J usage is TRBJ1-2; D not certain. Germline CDR1 and CDR2: SGHTA and FQGNSA. The CDR3 sequence is 14 residues long. V dropped 0 bases and J dropped 0 bases, with 5 bases sitting between them. The CDR3 sequence is CASSLAAANYGYTF. The CDR3 DNA follows: TGTGCCAGCAGCTTAGCGGCGGCTAACTATGGCTACACCTTC.

This clone was picked up a small number of times. V and J are TRBV7-3 and TRBJ1-2, with 7 bases that match TRBD1. This CDR3 is 13 amino acids long. Trimming at V came to 2 bases and at J to 7 bases, leaving 4 bases not matched to a gene. Germline loops: CDR1 SGHTA, CDR2 FQGTGA. CDR3 bases: TGTGCCAGCAGCTTACAGGGGGACCTTGGCTACACCTTC. Translation: CASSLQGDLGYTF.

The chain recombines TRBV6-6 with TRBJ1-2, with D possibly TRBD1 on 6 matching bases. CDR1 is MNHNY, CDR2 SVGAGI, per germline (reference sequence). The V and J ends lost 4 bases and 8 bases respectively, with 20 bases between them. CDR3 length: 15 amino acids. The CDR3 reads CASSFPDIQGHGYTF. The CDR3 DNA reads TGTGCCAGCAGTTTCCCGGACATTCAGGGACACGGCTACACCTTC.

This clone was counted between two and nine times. The V call is TRBV6-1, the J call TRBJ2-2; tentative D call: TRBD2 (6 bases). Germline CDR1 is MNHNS and CDR2 is SASEGT. Trimming cost V 1 base and J 3 bases, with 9 bases left between them. The CDR3 runs to 15 residues. CDR3 sequence: CASSEVEGYTGELFF. CDR3 nucleotide sequence: TGTGCCAGCAGTGAAGTGGAGGGGTACACCGGGGAGCTGTTTTTT.

The genes are TRBV2 and TRBJ1-4; no clear D. This CDR3 spans 11 amino acids. Germline assignment: CDR1 SNHLY and CDR2 FYNNEI. V was cut by 1 base and J by 13 bases, with 7 bases left in between. The CDR3 DNA reads as TGTGCCAGCAGTGAAGAGCGGGTACTGTTTTTT. This sequence encodes CASSEERVLFF.

The gene calls are TRBV6-5 and TRBJ2-7; TRBD1 matches 9 bases. V trimming: 6 bases; J trimming: 6 bases; junction bases outside the gene matches: 12. Germline loops: CDR1 MNHEY, CDR2 SVGAGI. The CDR3 contains 15 residues. The CDR3 DNA follows: TGTGCCAGCAGCCACCGGGACAGGGAGGTGATCGAGCAGTACTTC. The encoded protein is CASSHRDREVIEQYF.

The chain links TRBV5-8 to TRBJ2-7; weak D call: TRBD2 (5 bases). Germline lookup yields CDR1 SGHTS and CDR2 YDEGEE. V was trimmed by 2 bases and J by 0 bases, leaving 9 bases between them. This CDR3 comprises 14 residues. CDR3 nucleotide sequence: TGTGCCAGCAGCTTTGACCGGGACTCCTACGAGCAGTACTTC. This sequence encodes CASSFDRDSYEQYF.

The chain couples TRBV5-5 to TRBJ1-5; TRBD1 is a possible D gene (5 bases). CDR1 SGHKS and CDR2 YYEKEE come from the germline V gene (reference sequence). The CDR3 spans 15 residues. V dropped 0 bases and J dropped 4 bases, with 11 bases sitting between them. CDR3 nucleotide sequence: TGTGCCAGCAGCTTGGAAGGGGTGAGGAATCAGCCCCAGCATTTT. Protein: CASSLEGVRNQPQHF.

The chain couples TRBV19 to TRBJ2-3; a possible D gene is TRBD2 (5 bases). This CDR3 is 13 amino acids long. The V gene lost 6 bases and the J gene lost 3 bases, with 10 bases spanning the gap. CDR1 and CDR2 from the germline V gene are LNHDA and SQIVND (reference sequence). The CDR3 DNA is TGTGCCAGTAGCCCCGAGGGAACAGATACGCAGTATTTT. This sequence encodes CASSPEGTDTQYF.

V gene TRBV18 combines with J gene TRBJ1-2, with 8 bases identical to TRBD1. This CDR3 comprises 15 residues. CDR1 and CDR2 (germline): KGHSH, LQKENI. The V gene end was trimmed by 2 bases and the J gene end by 5 bases; junction bases not matched to a gene: 7. CDR3 amino acids: CASSPNGQGEYGYTF. CDR3 nucleotide sequence: TGTGCCAGCTCACCAAATGGACAGGGCGAATATGGCTACACCTTC.

V usage is TRBV13 and J usage is TRBJ2-5; no reliable D call. The CDR3 covers 14 residues. Germline CDR1 PRHDT, CDR2 FYEKMQ (reference sequence). Deletions cut 5 bases from V and 3 bases from J, with 13 bases between. CDR3: CASSTKRLKETQYF. The CDR3 nucleotides read TGTGCCAGCAGCACCAAGAGACTGAAAGAGACCCAGTACTTC.

The chain couples TRBV19 to TRBJ1-3; 7 nucleotides match TRBD1. CDR1 and CDR2 from the germline V gene are LNHDA and SQIVND (reference sequence). The CDR3 runs to 16 residues. V trimming: 5 bases; J trimming: 2 bases; junction bases outside the gene matches: 9. The CDR3, as DNA: TGTGCCAGTAGTTTCGACAGGGATGTCGCTGGAAACACCATATATTTT. Protein sequence: CASSFDRDVAGNTIYF.

This clone appeared a single time. The rearrangement links TRBV9 to TRBJ2-1; D ambiguous. V was pared by 0 bases and J by 3 bases, with 13 bases between. The CDR3 extends over 16 amino acids. Germline V gives CDR1 SGDLS, CDR2 YYNGEE. The CDR3 sequence is CASSVARRPGYNEQFF. The CDR3 region has the DNA TGTGCCAGCAGCGTAGCTCGCCGACCGGGCTACAATGAGCAGTTCTTC.

This clone has more than one count but fewer than ten. The chain employs TRBV7-2 and TRBJ1-2, with D tentatively TRBD1 (6 bases). Germline assignment: CDR1 SGHTA and CDR2 FQGNSA. V was pared by 4 bases and J by 2 bases, with 14 bases between. This CDR3 region has 15 residues. Here the CDR3 reads CASSSWVGQNYGYTF. CDR3 coding DNA: TGTGCCAGCAGCTCTTGGGTAGGACAGAACTATGGCTACACCTTC.